This T cell receptor (beta chain) emerged from a study of identical twins. General study points: The study drew conclusions from cross-sectional statistical analysis, not from following the same donors. In beta out-of-frame sequences, the excess sharing between twins was weaker.

TCRdb passed the 5' RACE reads through MiXCR, listing each CDR3 protein once. This sample has a few hundred thousand distinct CDR3 sequences, with roughly 9.5% found just once. This clonotype was seen only a few times. Antigen: not known. The V end was cut by 1 base, the J end by 4 bases, with 6 bases between. The CDR3 totals 12 residues. Germline V gene data show CDR1 as DFQATT and CDR2 as SNEGSKA (reference sequence). This sample was shared with a second study, whose subject was yellow fever vaccine responses in identical twins. This second study says: Twins' vaccine T cell responses were reported to seem partly convergent and partly personalized.

The receptor comes from a young woman in good health. This chain uses TRBV20-1 with TRBJ2-3, with unresolved D. Sequenced: PBMCs. For the CDR3, the DNA is TGCAGTGCTAGAGGCCCCGCAGATACGCAGTATTTT. The encoded protein is CSARGPADTQYF.